A single sample gave rise to the 2 T cell receptor beta chains below, sequenced in a study of vaccination effects on CD4 cells after COVID-19. Sequencing was performed with immunoSEQ multiplex PCR; in TCRdb, only in-frame clones are kept and a portion is missing. The data hold around 59,000 clones, with around 82% observed a single time. Prior to sequencing, the ViraFEST assay stimulated PBMC with viral peptide pools, which expanded the antigen-specific CD4+ T cells. After around nine days in culture, the CD4+ T cells were isolated. Subjects were given two BNT162b2 or mRNA-1273 vaccine doses. Their target antigens are unknown. Sequenced here: CD4+ T cells from PBMCs cultured with HCoV-OC43 spike peptides, sampled after COVID-19 vaccination. As to subset: HCoV-OC43 spike overlapping peptide pool stimulation. The receptors were sampled from a human donor who received a COVID-19 vaccine.

The chain couples TRBV28 to TRBJ2-7; D might be TRBD2 (6 bases). V gave up 5 bases and J gave up 7 bases, with 15 bases separating them. This CDR3 comprises 13 residues. From germline, CDR1 is MDHEN and CDR2 SYDVKM. CDR3 protein: CASSRRRAGEQYV. DNA of the CDR3: TGTGCCAGCAGTCGAAGAAGGGCGGGGGAGCAGTACGTC.

The gene calls are TRBV23-1 and TRBJ1-3, with TRBD1 as a possible D gene (6 bases). TRBV23-1 is an ORF; its function is uncertain. CDR3 size: 16 residues. The V end was cut by 4 bases, the J end by 0 bases, with 13 bases between. The CDR3 DNA is TGCGCCAGCAGTCGCCAAGGACAGTACTCTGGAAACACCATATATTTT. Translating gives CASSRQGQYSGNTIYF.